These T cell receptor beta chains were read from a single sample in a study of control samples from healthy donors and cancer patients. Clones were read by immunoSEQ multiplex PCR, and TCRdb kept only the in-frame ones, dropping some. The sample shows about 120,000 clones, more than 75% of them seen only once. Sequenced: blood. The source is a man aged 25-45 years in good health. The CDR3 runs from the conserved cysteine through the conserved F or W. D genes are given only for firm matches. Only some rows state a clone size, as once, few, many or a class for expanded clones.

v_call	d_call	j_call	clone_size	cdr3_nt	cdr3_aa
TRBV5-1	TRBD1	TRBJ1-5	-	TGCGCCAGCAGCTTGAGGACAGGAACAAATCAGCCCCAGCATTTT	CASSLRTGTNQPQHF
TRBV7-2	TRBD1	TRBJ1-1	few	TGTGCCAGCAGCGTAACAGGGGTGGCCACTGAAGCTTTCTTT	CASSVTGVATEAFF
TRBV2	-	TRBJ2-7	-	TGTGCCAGCAACTTCGACTCGAAAACCTACGAGCAGTACTTC	CASNFDSKTYEQYF
TRBV6-5	-	TRBJ1-4	-	TGTGCCAGCAGTCCCCGGGCCACTAATGAAAAACTGTTTTTT	CASSPRATNEKLFF
TRBV7-3	-	TRBJ2-7	-	TGTGCCAGCAGCTCCCAACCCGGACCCTCCTACGAGCAGTACTTC	CASSSQPGPSYEQYF
TRBV27	-	TRBJ1-2	-	TGTGCCAGCAGTGTTAATCGTCTCAACTATGGCTACACCTTC	CASSVNRLNYGYTF
TRBV5-1	TRBD1	TRBJ1-5	-	TGCGCCAGCAGCCCGACAGGGGCGAGTCATCAGCCCCAGCATTTT	CASSPTGASHQPQHF
TRBV5-5	-	TRBJ1-6	-	TGTGCCAGCAGCTTGACGGGACGGTCCTATAATTCACCCCTCCACTTT	CASSLTGRSYNSPLHF
TRBV7-9	TRBD1	TRBJ1-1	-	TGTGCCAGCAGCTTGGGTACAGGGGGTCTCACTGAAGCTTTCTTT	CASSLGTGGLTEAFF
TRBV2	-	TRBJ2-3	few	TGTGCCAGCAGTGAACTAGCGGATACGCAGTATTTT	CASSELADTQYF
TRBV13	TRBD2	TRBJ2-2	-	TGTGCCAGCAGCGCCTCTAGCGGGGGGGCCCGAGGGGAGCTGTTTTTT	CASSASSGGARGELFF
TRBV18	-	TRBJ1-2	many	TGTGCCAGCTCACCACCACTTGGAGACGGTTTTCATGGCTACACCTTC	CASSPPLGDGFHGYTF
TRBV5-6	-	TRBJ1-5	-	TGTGCCAGCAGCTTGGGGGGGCTAGGAGTTCAGCCCCAGCATTTT	CASSLGGLGVQPQHF
TRBV12-5	TRBD1	TRBJ2-2	-	TGTGCTACCCAGACCGGGACAGCGAACACCGGGGAGCTGTTTTTT	CATQTGTANTGELFF
TRBV30	-	TRBJ2-1	-	TGTGCCTGGAGTTCGGGACTTGGAACTGAGCAGTTCTTC	CAWSSGLGTEQFF
TRBV7-2	-	TRBJ2-3	-	TGTGCCAGCAGCTTTAGACCCACAGATACGCAGTATTTT	CASSFRPTDTQYF
TRBV12-3/TRBV12-4	TRBD1	TRBJ1-2	-	TGTGCCAGCAGCCAAAACAGGGGCAGTGGCTACACCTTC	CASSQNRGSGYTF
TRBV24-1	-	TRBJ1-5	-	TGTGCCACCAGTGATTGGAACAATCAGCCCCAGCATTTT	CATSDWNNQPQHF
TRBV5-1	-	TRBJ1-5	-	TGCGCCAGCAGCTTGGACCGGGGGAGCAATCAGCCCCAGCATTTT	CASSLDRGSNQPQHF
TRBV19	-	TRBJ2-7	-	TGTGCCAGTAGTATAGGGGCAGGGAACTACGAGCAGTACTTC	CASSIGAGNYEQYF
TRBV7-8	TRBD1	TRBJ1-4	-	TGTGCCAGCAGCCCGTACCGGGACAGGGCCGAAAAACTGTTTTTT	CASSPYRDRAEKLFF
TRBV18	-	TRBJ1-1	-	TGTGCCAGCTCACCGGGAATGGAAACTGAAGCTTTCTTT	CASSPGMETEAFF
TRBV6-5	TRBD1	TRBJ1-5	once	TGTGCCAGCACTACAGACAGGGGCGGTCAGCCCCAGCATTTT	CASTTDRGGQPQHF
TRBV9	-	TRBJ2-3	-	TGTGCCAGCAGCGTGGCGACGGTAGGCCGGGTTTCAGATACGCAGTATTTT	CASSVATVGRVSDTQYF
TRBV5-1	-	TRBJ1-2	-	TGCGCCAGCAGCTTCTCGATGGACTATAACTATGGCTACACCTTC	CASSFSMDYNYGYTF
TRBV7-2	-	TRBJ2-4	-	TGTGCCAGCAGCTTAGAATCAGGGAGCAAAAACATTCAGTACTTC	CASSLESGSKNIQYF
TRBV7-9	TRBD1	TRBJ2-7	-	TGTGCCAGCAGCTCTTCGACAGGGGGTTACGAGCAGTACTTC	CASSSSTGGYEQYF
TRBV15	-	TRBJ1-5	-	TGTGCCACCAGCAGAGCCCCTAGAAATAGCAATCAGCCCCAGCATTTT	CATSRAPRNSNQPQHF
TRBV7-6	-	TRBJ1-3	many	TGTGCCAGCAGCTTAGGGCACGACTCTGGAAACACCATATATTTT	CASSLGHDSGNTIYF
TRBV4-2	TRBD1	TRBJ1-1	-	TGTGCCAGCAGCCAAGATCACAGGGGGAGATGGAACACTGAAGCTTTCTTT	CASSQDHRGRWNTEAFF
TRBV27	-	TRBJ1-4	-	TGTGCCAGCAGTTTAACAGGACCCGAAAAACTGTTTTTT	CASSLTGPEKLFF
TRBV30	-	TRBJ1-4	-	TGTGCCTGGAGTGTATCATCAACTAATGAAAAACTGTTTTTT	CAWSVSSTNEKLFF
TRBV5-8	TRBD1	TRBJ1-2	-	TGTGCCAGCAGTCTCGGACAGGGAGGCTACACCTTC	CASSLGQGGYTF
TRBV11-2	-	TRBJ2-7	-	TGTGCCAGCAGCTTAGAGGGCCGAGTGCAGTACTTC	CASSLEGRVQYF
TRBV18	-	TRBJ1-1	-	TGTGCCAGCTCTCAGGGAAGGGTCACTGAAGCTTTCTTT	CASSQGRVTEAFF
TRBV3-1/TRBV3-2	-	TRBJ1-1	-	TGTGCCAGCAGTCACCCGGGGGGGAACACTGAAGCTTTCTTT	CASSHPGGNTEAFF
TRBV19	-	TRBJ1-5	-	TGTGCCAGTAGTATACGGGCGAATCAGCCCCAGCATTTT	CASSIRANQPQHF
TRBV20-1	-	TRBJ1-1	-	TGCAGTGCTAGTTGGCCTTTGGAGGCTGAAGCTTTCTTT	CSASWPLEAEAFF
TRBV28	TRBD2	TRBJ2-7	-	TGTGCCAGCGCCGGGCACGACCTCGGACTAGCGGAAACGATAAACAACTACGAGCAGTACTTC	CASAGHDLGLAETINNYEQYF
TRBV12-3/TRBV12-4	-	TRBJ1-1	-	TGTGCCAGCAGTTCCCACTCGGATGAAGCTTTCTTT	CASSSHSDEAFF
TRBV6-1	-	TRBJ1-3	-	TGTGCCAGCAGTGAACTATCTGGAAACACCATATATTTT	CASSELSGNTIYF
TRBV11-3	-	TRBJ2-5	-	TGTGCCAGCAGCTCTCCGGCCAAGCGAGAGACCCAGTACTTC	CASSSPAKRETQYF
TRBV10-3	TRBD1	TRBJ2-6	-	TGTGCCATCAGTGACTTAGGGGGACAGGGTATGTTTGGGGCCAACGTCCTGACTTTC	CAISDLGGQGMFGANVLTF
TRBV5-1	TRBD1	TRBJ1-4	-	TGCGCCAGCAGCTTGTCAGGGGGCGATGAAAAACTGTTTTTT	CASSLSGGDEKLFF
TRBV30	-	TRBJ2-6	-	TGTGCCTGGAAATTGGGCTCTGGGGCCAACGTCCTGACTTTC	CAWKLGSGANVLTF
TRBV2	TRBD1	TRBJ1-3	-	TGTGCCAGCACCCCGGACAGGGGATACTCTGGAAACACCATATATTTT	CASTPDRGYSGNTIYF
TRBV25-1	-	TRBJ1-4	-	TGTGCCAGCAGTGAATCTTCCGAGGATAATGAAAAACTGTTTTTT	CASSESSEDNEKLFF
TRBV5-4	-	TRBJ1-1	-	TGTGCCAGCAGCTCCTTTGGGGGGAGCACTGAAGCTTTCTTT	CASSSFGGSTEAFF
TRBV2	-	TRBJ1-5	-	TGTGCCAGCAGAGACAATAGCAATCAGCCCCAGCATTTT	CASRDNSNQPQHF
TRBV24-1	TRBD1	TRBJ1-2	few	TGTGCCACCAGTGACCACGACAGGGAAGAGGGCTACACCTTC	CATSDHDREEGYTF
TRBV9	-	TRBJ1-3	few	TGTGCCAGCAGCGCCAACAGGGCGATGGTAGACACCATATATTTT	CASSANRAMVDTIYF
TRBV2	-	TRBJ1-1	once	TGTGCCAGCAGCTCTCCCGGGGGCCCAGCTTTCTTT	CASSSPGGPAFF
TRBV2	-	TRBJ1-4	once	TGTGCCAGCAGTGAACAGGGACCGGCTAATGAAAAACTGTTTTTT	CASSEQGPANEKLFF
TRBV5-1	-	TRBJ2-3	-	TGCGCCAGCAGAACGGAGAGCCCCACAGATACGCAGTATTTT	CASRTESPTDTQYF
TRBV7-2	TRBD1	TRBJ1-1	-	TGTGCCAGCAGCTTAGCTTCTACCTTGAACAGGGGCTCTGAAGCTTTCTTT	CASSLASTLNRGSEAFF